These 29 T cell receptor beta chains were all obtained from the same sample, sequenced in a study of blood T cells in healthy people across ages. A second PCR, run for about 7 to 11 cycles, used a sample-barcoded 5' primer plus a J-beta primer mix. TCRdb re-called the 5' RACE reads with MiXCR, one entry per CDR3 protein. The sample consists of around 1,800,000 distinct CDR3 sequences, more than 35% of them appearing once. Input material: blood. Source of these receptors: a human donor in good health.

The V call is TRBV11-2, the J call TRBJ1-2; TRBD1 matches at 9 bases. V lost 5 bases to trimming and J lost 7 bases; unmatched junction nucleotides: 5. Germline V gives CDR1 SGHAT, CDR2 FQNNGV. The CDR3 loop spans 13 amino acids. CDR3 sequence: CASSRDRETGYTF. As DNA, the CDR3 is TGTGCCAGCAGCCGGGACAGGGAGACTGGCTACACCTTC.

A word on this clonotype: A much larger clone lies a single base off, so this may be a read error. It is likely a read error, because the conserved phenylalanine at the end of the CDR3 is missing. Here the CDR3 reads CASSPGDPDTQYV. DNA of the CDR3: TGTGCCAGCAGCCCAGGGGATCCAGATACGCAGTATGTT. This chain uses TRBV9 with TRBJ2-3; D possibly corresponds to TRBD1 (6 bases). Germline values: CDR1 SGDLS, CDR2 YYNGEE. The V gene lost 4 bases and the J gene lost 4 bases, with 10 bases spanning the gap. The length of the CDR3 is 13 residues.

The table lists this clonotype with a few counts. The chain has TRBV10-3 and TRBJ2-5; a possible D gene is TRBD2 (6 bases). Germline loops: CDR1 ENHRY, CDR2 SYGVKD. The CDR3 covers 13 residues. V was pared by 6 bases and J by 4 bases, with 12 bases between. The DNA of the CDR3 is TGTGCCATCAGGGGACTGAATGGAGAGACCCAGTACTTC. It specifies CAIRGLNGETQYF.

J is TRBJ2-5 and V is TRBV7-2; D might be TRBD2 (5 bases). CDR3 length: 15 amino acids. V was clipped by 2 bases and J by 4 bases, with 14 bases between them. Germline V gene data show CDR1 as SGHTA and CDR2 as FQGNSA. CDR3 amino acids: CASSLIITRRETQYF. CDR3 sequence (DNA): TGTGCCAGCAGCTTAATCATTACTAGGCGAGAGACCCAGTACTTC.

In its sample, this clonotype was seen a few times. The V gene is TRBV20-1, the J gene TRBJ1-2; D uncertain. Germline V lookup: CDR1 DFQATT, CDR2 SNEGSKA (reference sequence). Trimming left V 0 bases short and J 4 bases short, with 9 bases between. This CDR3 is 13 amino acids long. Here the CDR3 DNA reads TGCAGTGCTAGAGACCACAGTTCCTATGGCTACACCTTC. Its translation is CSARDHSSYGYTF.

The chain combines TRBV29-1 with TRBJ2-1; D gene unclear. The CDR3 is 16 residues long. Germline V gives CDR1 SQVTM, CDR2 ANQGSEA. V was cut by 3 bases and J by 2 bases, with 17 bases left in between. CDR3 in amino acids: CSVEEFEALPYNEQFF. The CDR3 DNA reads as TGCAGCGTTGAGGAGTTCGAAGCCCTCCCCTACAATGAGCAGTTCTTC.

This chain uses TRBV7-9 with TRBJ2-1; tentative D call: TRBD2 (5 bases). The CDR3 totals 15 residues. Germline V gene lookup returns CDR1 SEHNR and CDR2 FQNEAQ (reference sequence). V lost 4 bases, J lost 1 base, and 11 bases lay in between. The CDR3 DNA follows: TGTGCCAGCAGCTCTGACTACGTTTCCTACAATGAGCAGTTCTTC. Translated: CASSSDYVSYNEQFF. The full variable domain, in which reference TRBV7-9 and TRBJ2-1 provide the parts outside the CDR3, is DTGVSQNPRHKITKRGQNVTFRCDPISEHNRLYWYRQTLGQGPEFLTYFQNEAQLEKSRLLSDRFSAERPKGSFSTLEIQRTEQGDSAMYLCASSSDYVSYNEQFFGPGTRLTVL.

This clonotype was seen only a few times. V usage is TRBV7-2 and J usage is TRBJ1-2, with TRBD1 matching 7 bases. Trimming cost V 5 bases and J 0 bases; bases outside gene matches: 9. CDR3 length: 16 residues. The V gene's germline CDR1 is SGHTA and CDR2 FQGNSA. CDR3 amino acids: CASSPRTGAPNYGYTF. CDR3 in DNA: TGTGCCAGCAGCCCGAGAACAGGGGCACCTAACTATGGCTACACCTTC. Full variable domain (missing parts from reference TRBV7-2 and TRBJ1-2): GAGVSQSPSNKVTEKGKDVELRCDPISGHTALYWYRQSLGQGLEFLIYFQGNSAPDKSGLPSDRFSAERTGGSVSTLTIQRTQQEDSAVYLCASSPRTGAPNYGYTFGSGTRLTVV.

This sequence joins TRBV20-1 and TRBJ2-5, with 8 bases fitting TRBD1. The CDR3 contains 13 residues. The trim removed 8 bases at V and 2 bases at J, leaving 7 bases unmatched. CDR1 and CDR2 (germline): DFQATT, SNEGSKA (reference sequence). The CDR3 spells CSPQTGVQETQYF. CDR3 in DNA: TGCAGTCCTCAGACAGGGGTACAAGAGACCCAGTACTTC.

This clonotype was recorded only once. The rearrangement joins TRBV6-1 to TRBJ2-7; D perhaps matches TRBD1 (6 bases). This CDR3 has 14 residues. Trimming stripped 4 bases from V and 2 bases from J, with 12 bases between. Germline assignment: CDR1 MNHNS and CDR2 SASEGT. This CDR3 is CASSARTDTYEQYF. Here the CDR3 DNA reads TGTGCCAGCAGTGCAAGGACAGATACCTACGAGCAGTACTTC.

This clonotype appeared a few times. The CDR3 DNA follows: TGCAGTGCTCAGCAGACAGCAGGCGAGCAGTACTTC. It encodes CSAQQTAGEQYF. The V and J genes are TRBV20-1 and TRBJ2-7; D might be TRBD1 (5 bases). V lost 5 bases and J 6 bases, leaving 14 bases between the germline ends. The CDR3 sequence is 12 residues long. Germline V gives CDR1 DFQATT, CDR2 SNEGSKA (reference sequence).

The chain recombines TRBV7-9 with TRBJ1-2; D ambiguous. Deletions cut 1 base from V and 2 bases from J, with 11 bases between. Germline V gives CDR1 SEHNR, CDR2 FQNEAQ (reference sequence). This CDR3 is 15 amino acids long. CDR3 sequence (DNA): TGTGCCAGCAGCTTAGTACAGAACTACAACTATGGCTACACCTTC. Protein product: CASSLVQNYNYGYTF.

This clonotype was detected only a few times. The chain joins TRBV18 to TRBJ1-5; D uncertain. The CDR3 covers 14 residues. Germline CDR1 is KGHSH and CDR2 is LQKENI. Trimming stripped 2 bases from V and 1 base from J, with 6 bases between. CDR3 nucleotide sequence: TGTGCCAGCTCACCAGTGGACAGCAATCAGCCCCAGCATTTT. Translation gives CASSPVDSNQPQHF.

This clonotype came up a few times. DNA of the CDR3: TGCGCCAGCAGCCTGACAGGGGAGGAAGATACGCAGTATTTT. Protein sequence: CASSLTGEEDTQYF. The chain combines TRBV5-1 with TRBJ2-3; 8 positions agree with TRBD1. V gave up 4 bases and J gave up 5 bases; unmatched junction bases: 6. The CDR3 length is 14 residues. CDR1 is SGHRS, CDR2 YFSETQ, per germline.

The J gene is TRBJ1-2, the V gene TRBV29-1; D perhaps matches TRBD1 (6 bases). There are 15 residues in the CDR3. Trimming removed 4 bases from V and 7 bases from J, with 22 bases in between. Germline-derived CDR1 and CDR2 are SQVTM and ANQGSEA. Here the CDR3 reads CSVGRVMGAPSGYTF. The CDR3 DNA follows: TGCAGCGTTGGACGCGTGATGGGGGCGCCTAGTGGCTACACCTTC.

The chain's CDR3 is CASSLARGTSYNEQFF. DNA for the CDR3: TGTGCCAGCAGCTTAGCGCGGGGGACCTCCTACAATGAGCAGTTCTTC. V is TRBV7-2 and J is TRBJ2-1, with TRBD2 identical over 7 bases. The V and J ends lost 0 bases and 0 bases, in that order; junction bases with no gene match: 2. Looked up from germline, CDR1 is SGHTA and CDR2 is FQGNSA. This CDR3 has 16 residues.

The chain has TRBV6-5 and TRBJ1-1; no clear D. Deletions cut 6 bases from V and 5 bases from J, with 16 bases between. The CDR3 is 14 residues long. Germline-derived CDR1 and CDR2 are MNHEY and SVGAGI. CDR3 coding DNA: TGTGCCAGCAGCTACGCCAGGATAGGGACTGAAGCTTTCTTT. Translating gives CASSYARIGTEAFF.

The table lists this clonotype with a few counts. J is TRBJ1-1 and V is TRBV6-2 or TRBV6-3; perhaps TRBD1 as D (6 bases). CDR3 length: 14 residues. V gave up 6 bases and J gave up 6 bases, with 17 bases separating them. The V gene's germline CDR1 is MNHEY and CDR2 SVGEGT. CDR3 residues: CASRLQGISSEAFF. The DNA of the CDR3 is TGTGCCAGCAGGTTACAGGGTATTTCATCTGAAGCTTTCTTT.

In its sample, this clonotype was seen a few times. The rearrangement uses TRBV5-1 and TRBJ2-5, with 10 bases identical to TRBD2. The germline V gene has CDR1 SGHRS and CDR2 YFSETQ. The length of the CDR3 is 14 residues. With V trimmed by 4 bases and J by 3 bases, 3 bases remained unmatched. CDR3 sequence reads: CASSGGLAEETQYF. The CDR3 bases are TGCGCCAGCAGCGGCGGACTAGCGGAAGAGACCCAGTACTTC.

The chain has TRBV5-1 and TRBJ2-7; 10 bases are a match to TRBD2. CDR1 is SGHRS, CDR2 YFSETQ, per germline. The CDR3 sequence is 15 residues long. J gave up 1 base and V 0 bases, and 1 base lay outside the gene matches. The DNA of the CDR3 is TGCGCCAGCAGCTTGGAGGGACTAGCGTCCTACGAGCAGTACTTC. It specifies CASSLEGLASYEQYF.

This clonotype has only a few counts. This chain connects TRBV29-1 to TRBJ1-1, with no clear D. Per the germline V gene, CDR1 is SQVTM and CDR2 is ANQGSEA. This CDR3 has 12 amino acids. Trimming left V 7 bases short and J 0 bases short, with 9 bases between. CDR3 residues: CSGTHLNTEAFF. DNA of the CDR3: TGCAGCGGTACTCATCTGAACACTGAAGCTTTCTTT.

This sequence joins TRBV20-1 and TRBJ1-3, with D unclear. The CDR3 is 14 residues long. V lost 1 base, J lost 0 bases, and 7 bases lay in between. Germline CDR1 and CDR2: DFQATT and SNEGSKA (reference sequence). The DNA for the CDR3 is TGCAGTGCTAGAGCTCCCAACTCTGGAAACACCATATATTTT. Translation gives CSARAPNSGNTIYF.

This clonotype showed up many times. The genes are TRBV20-1 and TRBJ1-2; D not resolved. The CDR3 has 13 residues. The germline V and J ends were trimmed by 1 base and 7 bases, with 13 bases remaining between them. CDR1 and CDR2 (germline): DFQATT, SNEGSKA (reference sequence). The CDR3 DNA sequence: TGCAGTGCTAGAGTTTTTGCCCGCCGTGGCTACACCTTC. Translated: CSARVFARRGYTF.

This clonotype was found a few times. In DNA, the CDR3 is TGCAGCGCCCCACTAGCGGATACAGATACGCAGTATTTT. Translation: CSAPLADTDTQYF. V and J are TRBV29-1 and TRBJ2-3, with TRBD2 matching over 8 bases. The CDR3 runs 13 residues. Germline V lookup: CDR1 SQVTM, CDR2 ANQGSEA. J lost 3 bases, V lost 7 bases, and 6 bases had no gene match.

This clonotype was seen more than once but under ten times. The chain recombines TRBV29-1 with TRBJ1-1, with D uncertain. V lost 3 bases and J lost 8, with 16 bases in between. The CDR3 runs to 13 residues. The V gene's germline CDR1 is SQVTM and CDR2 ANQGSEA. This CDR3 reads CSVEPKLREEAFF. CDR3 sequence (DNA): TGCAGCGTTGAGCCTAAGCTGAGGGAAGAAGCTTTCTTT.

Of note for this clonotype: A read error may produce the germline difference seen at one junction end. The J gene is TRBJ2-3, the V gene TRBV7-9, with D perhaps TRBD2 (6 bases). The CDR3 contains 16 residues. The germline gives CDR1 SEHNR, CDR2 FQNEAQ (reference sequence). The CDR3, as DNA: TGTGCCAGCAACTTAGTTCGTCCCGGGGAAGGAGGGTCGCAGTATTTT. This translates into CASNLVRPGEGGSQYF. The full variable domain, rest sourced from reference TRBV7-9 and TRBJ2-3, is DTGVSQNPRHKITKRGQNVTFRCDPISEHNRLYWYRQTLGQGPEFLTYFQNEAQLEKSRLLSDRFSAERPKGSFSTLEIQRTEQGDSAMYLCASNLVRPGEGGSQYFGPGTRLTVL.

The chain joins TRBV27 to TRBJ2-7; TRBD1 aligns across 8 bases. The CDR3 runs 14 residues. CDR1 MNHEY and CDR2 SMNVEV come from the germline V gene (reference sequence). Unmatched junction bases numbered 6, after V lost 3 bases and J lost 5 bases. CDR3 coding DNA: TGTGCCAGCAGTTTCCTGGACAGGGTAGACGAGCAGTACTTC. Amino acid sequence: CASSFLDRVDEQYF.

There are a few counts of this clonotype. CDR3 in amino acids: CSADAQGPSTDTQYF. CDR3 coding DNA: TGCAGTGCTGACGCCCAGGGTCCTAGCACAGATACGCAGTATTTT. The chain uses TRBV20-1 and TRBJ2-3, with a tentative D call TRBD1 (5 bases). CDR1 DFQATT and CDR2 SNEGSKA come from the germline V gene (reference sequence). Deletions cut 5 bases from V and 0 bases from J, with 15 bases between. The CDR3 is 15 residues long.

The V and J genes are TRBV7-2 and TRBJ1-2; D is ambiguous. Germline assignment: CDR1 SGHTA and CDR2 FQGNSA. This CDR3 region has 13 residues. V lost 4 bases and J lost 8, with 14 bases in between. The CDR3 region is CASSSSSMSGYTF. CDR3 DNA sequence: TGTGCCAGCAGCTCATCGTCAATGTCGGGCTACACCTTC.